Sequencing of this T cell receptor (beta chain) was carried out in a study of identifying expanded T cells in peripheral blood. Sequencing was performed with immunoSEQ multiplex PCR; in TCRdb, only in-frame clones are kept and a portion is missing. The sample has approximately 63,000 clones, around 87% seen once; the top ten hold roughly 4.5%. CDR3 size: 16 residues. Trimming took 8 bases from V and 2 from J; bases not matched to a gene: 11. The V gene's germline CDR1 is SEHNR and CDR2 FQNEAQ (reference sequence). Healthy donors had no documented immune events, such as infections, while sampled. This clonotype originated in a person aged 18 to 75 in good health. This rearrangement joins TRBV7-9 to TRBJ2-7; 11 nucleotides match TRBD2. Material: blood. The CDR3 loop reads CASGGRASGRTYEQYF. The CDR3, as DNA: TGTGCCAGCGGGGGTCGGGCTAGCGGGAGGACCTACGAGCAGTACTTC. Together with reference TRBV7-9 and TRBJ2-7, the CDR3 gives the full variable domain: DTGVSQNPRHKITKRGQNVTFRCDPISEHNRLYWYRQTLGQGPEFLTYFQNEAQLEKSRLLSDRFSAERPKGSFSTLEIQRTEQGDSAMYLCASGGRASGRTYEQYFGPGTRLTVT.